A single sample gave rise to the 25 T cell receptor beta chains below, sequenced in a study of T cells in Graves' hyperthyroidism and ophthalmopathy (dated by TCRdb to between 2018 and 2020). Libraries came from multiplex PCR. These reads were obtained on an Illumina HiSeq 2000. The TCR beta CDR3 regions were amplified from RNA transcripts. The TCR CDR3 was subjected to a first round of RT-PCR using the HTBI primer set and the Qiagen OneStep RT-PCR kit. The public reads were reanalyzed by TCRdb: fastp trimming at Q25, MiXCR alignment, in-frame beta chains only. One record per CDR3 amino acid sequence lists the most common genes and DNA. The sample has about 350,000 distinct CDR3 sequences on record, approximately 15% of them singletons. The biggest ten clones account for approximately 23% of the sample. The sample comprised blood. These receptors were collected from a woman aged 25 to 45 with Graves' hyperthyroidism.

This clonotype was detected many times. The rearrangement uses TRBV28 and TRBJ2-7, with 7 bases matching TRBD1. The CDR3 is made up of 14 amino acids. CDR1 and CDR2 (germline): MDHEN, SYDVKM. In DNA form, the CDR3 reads TGTGGAACTATAATGAGCGGACAGGTTTACGAGCAGTACTTC. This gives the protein CGTIMSGQVYEQYF.

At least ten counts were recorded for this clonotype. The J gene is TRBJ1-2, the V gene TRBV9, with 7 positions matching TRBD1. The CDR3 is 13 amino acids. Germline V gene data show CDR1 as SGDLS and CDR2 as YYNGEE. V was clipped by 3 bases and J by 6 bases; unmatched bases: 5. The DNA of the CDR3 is TGTGCCAGCAGCGCCGGGACAGTCAATGGCTACACCTTC. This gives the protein CASSAGTVNGYTF.

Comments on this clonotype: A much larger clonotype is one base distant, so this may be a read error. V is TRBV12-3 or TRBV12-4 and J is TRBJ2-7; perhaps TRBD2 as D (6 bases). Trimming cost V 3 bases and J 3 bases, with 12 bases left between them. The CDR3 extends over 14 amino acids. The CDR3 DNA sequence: TGTGCCAGCAGTTTTACGACTAGGCACTACGAGCAGTACTTC. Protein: CASSFTTRHYEQYF.

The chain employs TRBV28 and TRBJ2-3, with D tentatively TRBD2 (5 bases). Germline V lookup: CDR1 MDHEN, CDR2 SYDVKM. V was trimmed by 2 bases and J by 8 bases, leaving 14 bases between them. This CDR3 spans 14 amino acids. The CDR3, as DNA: TGTGCCAGCAGTTTAACCATCGGCGGAGGTACGCAGTATTTT. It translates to CASSLTIGGGTQYF.

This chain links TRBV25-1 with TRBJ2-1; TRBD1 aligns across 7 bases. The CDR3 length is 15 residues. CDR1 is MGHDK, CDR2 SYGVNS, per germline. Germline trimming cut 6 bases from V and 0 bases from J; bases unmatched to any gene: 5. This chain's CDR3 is CASRQAGGSYNEQFF. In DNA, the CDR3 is TGTGCCAGCAGACAAGCAGGGGGCTCCTACAATGAGCAGTTCTTC.

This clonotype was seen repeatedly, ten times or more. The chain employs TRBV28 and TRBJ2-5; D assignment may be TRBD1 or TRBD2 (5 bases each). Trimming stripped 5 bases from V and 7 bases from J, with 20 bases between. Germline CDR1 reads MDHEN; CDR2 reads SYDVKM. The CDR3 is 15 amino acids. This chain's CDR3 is CASSPGRIAGLTQYF. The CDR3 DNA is TGTGCCAGCAGTCCGGGACGAATCGCCGGCTTGACCCAGTACTTC.

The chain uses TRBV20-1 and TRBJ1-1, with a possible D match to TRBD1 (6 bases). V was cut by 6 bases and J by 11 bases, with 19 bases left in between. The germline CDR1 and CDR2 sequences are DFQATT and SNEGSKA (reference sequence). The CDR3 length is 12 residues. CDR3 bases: TGCAGTGCCCAACCTGACAGGCTAGGGGCTTTCTTT. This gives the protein CSAQPDRLGAFF.

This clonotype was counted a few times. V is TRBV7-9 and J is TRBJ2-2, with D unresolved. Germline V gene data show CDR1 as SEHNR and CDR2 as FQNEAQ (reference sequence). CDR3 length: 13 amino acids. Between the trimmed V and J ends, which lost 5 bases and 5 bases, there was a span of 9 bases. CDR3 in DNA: TGTGCCAGCAGCCTACAGTCTACCGGGGAGCTGTTTTTT. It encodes CASSLQSTGELFF.

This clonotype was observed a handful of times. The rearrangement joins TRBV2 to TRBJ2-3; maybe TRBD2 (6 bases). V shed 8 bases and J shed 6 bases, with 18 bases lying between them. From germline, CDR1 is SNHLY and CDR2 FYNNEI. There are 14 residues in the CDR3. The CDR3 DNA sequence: TGTGCCAGCTCGTCCCAGCGGGTATCGGATACGCAGTATTTT. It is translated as CASSSQRVSDTQYF.

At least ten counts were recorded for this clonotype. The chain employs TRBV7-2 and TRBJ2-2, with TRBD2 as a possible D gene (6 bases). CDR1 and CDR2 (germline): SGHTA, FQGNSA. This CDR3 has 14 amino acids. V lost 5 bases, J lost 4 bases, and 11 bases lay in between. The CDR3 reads CASSLRGFTGELFF. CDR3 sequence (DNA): TGTGCCAGCAGCCTTCGGGGGTTCACCGGGGAGCTGTTTTTT.

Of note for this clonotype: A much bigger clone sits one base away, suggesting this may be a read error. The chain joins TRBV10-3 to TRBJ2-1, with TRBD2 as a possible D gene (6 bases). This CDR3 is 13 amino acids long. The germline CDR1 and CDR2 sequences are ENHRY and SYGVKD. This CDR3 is CAIKGLTTNEQLF. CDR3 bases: TGTGCCATCAAGGGACTCACAACCAATGAGCAGCTCTTC.

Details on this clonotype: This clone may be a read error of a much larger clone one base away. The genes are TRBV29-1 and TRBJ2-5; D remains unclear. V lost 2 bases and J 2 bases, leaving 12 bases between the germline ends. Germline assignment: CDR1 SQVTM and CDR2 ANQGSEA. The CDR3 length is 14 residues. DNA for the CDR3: TGCAGCGTTGAATTTTCGACCGGACAAGAGACCCAGTACTTC. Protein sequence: CSVEFSTGQETQYF.

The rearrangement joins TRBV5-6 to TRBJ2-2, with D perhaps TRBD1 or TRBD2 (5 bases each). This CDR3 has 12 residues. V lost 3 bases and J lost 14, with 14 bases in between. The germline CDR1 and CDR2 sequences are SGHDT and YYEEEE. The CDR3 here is CASSSDVGGLFF. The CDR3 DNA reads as TGTGCCAGCAGCTCCGACGTTGGGGGACTGTTTTTT. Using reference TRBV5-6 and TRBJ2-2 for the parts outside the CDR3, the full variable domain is DAGVTQSPTHLIKTRGQQVTLRCSPKSGHDTVSWYQQALGQGPQFIFQYYEEEERQRGNFPDRFSGHQFPNYSSELNVNALLLGDSALYLCASSSDVGGLFFGEGSRLTVL.

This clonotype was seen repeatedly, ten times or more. The CDR3 is CAISEPTLTGGTNTEAFF. CDR3 DNA sequence: TGTGCCATCAGTGAGCCAACCCTGACAGGGGGGACGAACACTGAAGCTTTCTTT. The V call is TRBV10-3, the J call TRBJ1-1, with 9 nucleotides matching TRBD1. CDR1 and CDR2 from the germline V gene are ENHRY and SYGVKD. V shed 2 bases and J 1 base; nucleotides not matched to a gene: 11. The CDR3 extends over 18 amino acids.

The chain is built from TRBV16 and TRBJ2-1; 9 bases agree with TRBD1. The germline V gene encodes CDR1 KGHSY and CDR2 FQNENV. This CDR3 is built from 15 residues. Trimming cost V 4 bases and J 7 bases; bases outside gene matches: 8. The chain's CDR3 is CASSRLGTGKNEQFF. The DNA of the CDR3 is TGTGCCAGCAGCCGGCTAGGGACAGGGAAGAATGAGCAGTTCTTC.

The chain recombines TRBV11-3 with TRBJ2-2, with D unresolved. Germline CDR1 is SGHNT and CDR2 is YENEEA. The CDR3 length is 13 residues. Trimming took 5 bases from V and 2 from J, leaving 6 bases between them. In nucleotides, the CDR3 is TGTGCCAGCAGCGACTTAAACACCGGGGAGCTGTTTTTT. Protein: CASSDLNTGELFF.

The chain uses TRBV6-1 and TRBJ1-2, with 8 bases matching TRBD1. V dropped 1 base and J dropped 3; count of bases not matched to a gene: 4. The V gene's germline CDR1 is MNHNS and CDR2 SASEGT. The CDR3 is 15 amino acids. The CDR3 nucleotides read TGTGCCAGCAGTGAAGGACAGGGGTGGGACTATGGCTACACCTTC. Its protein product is CASSEGQGWDYGYTF.

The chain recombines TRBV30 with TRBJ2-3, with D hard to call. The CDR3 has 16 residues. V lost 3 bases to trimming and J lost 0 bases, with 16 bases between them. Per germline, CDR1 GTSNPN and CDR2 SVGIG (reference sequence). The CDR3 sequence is CAWSRVRAISTDTQYF. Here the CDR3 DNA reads TGTGCCTGGAGCCGCGTCCGGGCTATTAGCACAGATACGCAGTATTTT.

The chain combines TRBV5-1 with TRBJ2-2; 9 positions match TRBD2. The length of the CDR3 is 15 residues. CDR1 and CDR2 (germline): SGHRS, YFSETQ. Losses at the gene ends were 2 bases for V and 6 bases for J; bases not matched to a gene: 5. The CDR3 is CASSFLLAGAGELFF. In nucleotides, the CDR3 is TGCGCCAGCAGCTTTCTACTAGCGGGCGCCGGGGAGCTGTTTTTT.

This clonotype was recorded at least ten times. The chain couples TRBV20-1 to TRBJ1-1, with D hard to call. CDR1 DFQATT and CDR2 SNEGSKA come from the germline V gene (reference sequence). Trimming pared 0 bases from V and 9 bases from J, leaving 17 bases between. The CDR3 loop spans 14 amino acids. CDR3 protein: CSARDVGRTLKAFF. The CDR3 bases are TGCAGTGCTAGAGATGTCGGCAGAACCTTAAAAGCTTTCTTT.

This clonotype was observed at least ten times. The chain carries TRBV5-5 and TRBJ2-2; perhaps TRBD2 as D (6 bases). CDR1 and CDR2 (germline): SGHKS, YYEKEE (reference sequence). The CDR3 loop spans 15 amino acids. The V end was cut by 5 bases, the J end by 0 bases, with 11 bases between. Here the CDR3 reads CASSFSGTNTGELFF. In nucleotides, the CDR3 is TGTGCCAGCAGTTTTAGCGGAACGAACACCGGGGAGCTGTTTTTT.

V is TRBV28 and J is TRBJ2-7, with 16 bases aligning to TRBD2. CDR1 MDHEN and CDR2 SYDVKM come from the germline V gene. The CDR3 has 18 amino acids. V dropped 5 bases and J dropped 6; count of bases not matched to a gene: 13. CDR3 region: CASSPPGLAGGLGGEQYF. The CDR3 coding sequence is TGTGCCAGCAGTCCACCGGGACTAGCGGGAGGGCTAGGGGGCGAGCAGTACTTC.

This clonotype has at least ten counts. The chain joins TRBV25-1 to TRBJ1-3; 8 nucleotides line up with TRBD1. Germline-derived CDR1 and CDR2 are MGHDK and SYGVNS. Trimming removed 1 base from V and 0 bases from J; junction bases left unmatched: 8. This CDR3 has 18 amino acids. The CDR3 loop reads CASSESGGPRGSGNTIYF. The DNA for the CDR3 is TGTGCCAGCAGTGAATCAGGGGGCCCTAGAGGCTCTGGAAACACCATATATTTT.

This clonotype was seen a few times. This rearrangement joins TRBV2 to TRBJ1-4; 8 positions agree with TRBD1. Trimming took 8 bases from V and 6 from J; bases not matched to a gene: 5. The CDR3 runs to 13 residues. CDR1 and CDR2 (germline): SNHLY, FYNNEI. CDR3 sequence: CASAGGADEKLFF. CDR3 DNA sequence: TGTGCCAGCGCAGGGGGCGCGGATGAAAAACTGTTTTTT.

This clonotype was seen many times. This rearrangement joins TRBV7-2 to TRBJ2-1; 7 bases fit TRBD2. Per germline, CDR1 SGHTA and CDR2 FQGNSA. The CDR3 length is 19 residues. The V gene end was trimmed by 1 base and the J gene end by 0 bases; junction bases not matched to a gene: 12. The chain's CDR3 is CASSLVVGDYLPSYNEQFF. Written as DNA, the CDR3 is TGTGCCAGCAGCTTAGTTGTGGGGGACTACCTACCCTCCTACAATGAGCAGTTCTTC.